The TCR beta chain under discussion was sequenced for a study of shared clonotypes between healthy human individuals. Germline V CDR1 and CDR2: MNHEY, SVGAGI. Trimming removed 8 bases from V and 0 bases from J; junction bases left unmatched: 5. This CDR3 spans 15 amino acids. General observations from the study: Sampling used blood alone; tissue repertoires probably differ.

Produced via immunoSEQ multiplex PCR; TCRdb's table is partial and in-frame only. The table records about 490,000 clones, 81% of them present only once. This clone was detected once. Its antigen is currently unknown. The chain combines TRBV6-5 with TRBJ2-2; 8 positions match TRBD2. Source material: PBMCs. The clonotype originates from a woman between 35 and 50 years old in good health. Some clones in this sample may be carry-over from other donors' samples. CDR3 sequence: CASRGTSSNTGELFF. Written as DNA, the CDR3 is TGTGCCAGCCGCGGGACTAGTTCGAACACCGGGGAGCTGTTTTTT.